This TCR beta chain originates from a study of T-cell memory formation after mild COVID-19. Study-wide background: Clusters of TCRs were largely donor specific. Overall study findings and caveats: Pre-infection memory harbored some responding clones, suggesting cross-reactive memory joined. Clones that contracted from day 15 to 85 had balanced CD4/CD8; later expanders were CD4+ biased.

The CDR3 contains 14 residues. With 1 base removed from V and 7 bases from J, the gap between germline ends came to 12 bases. Per the germline V gene, CDR1 is SGHDT and CDR2 is YYEEEE. This clonotype was detected many times. Its target is unknown. MiXCR, run by TCRdb on the 5' RACE reads, gives a single entry per CDR3 protein. The repertoire holds about 500,000 distinct CDR3 sequences, with about a fifth as singletons. Source material: PBMCs or a T cell subset sorted from them (not recorded which). The receptor was isolated from an adult woman who had mild COVID-19 (a few samples of this study predate the infection). Cell type and time point are not known. The chain recombines TRBV5-6 with TRBJ2-1, with D possibly matching TRBD1 (6 bases). The CDR3 here is CASSLRQGINEQFF. CDR3 bases: TGTGCCAGCAGCTTGCGGCAGGGGATAAATGAGCAGTTCTTC.